Following are 20 T cell receptor beta chains from one sample sequenced in a study of OX40 agonist ivuxolimab in advanced cancers. Libraries were constructed by the immunoSEQ multiplex PCR assay. This is the immuneACCESS table as TCRdb keeps it, with only in-frame sequences that have V and J called. A part of the clones is gone; compared with another copy, unresolved V genes explain less than half, and the rest is unexplained. The table for this sample lists roughly 75,000 clones; roughly 84% of them were counted only once. The ten largest clones add up to 6.2% of the sample. This sample comprised CD4+ or CD8+ T cells sorted from blood, obtained in a trial of the OX40 agonist ivuxolimab. The receptors were sampled from an adult with an advanced solid tumor such as melanoma, head and neck, liver or kidney cancer.

With respect to this clone: The junction does not match germline at one end; this may be a read error. The chain uses TRBV28 and TRBJ1-5; a weak D match, TRBD1 (5 bases). The CDR3 has 12 residues. CDR1 MDHEN and CDR2 SYDVKM come from the germline V gene. CDR3 residues: CASSVERGGVNF. CDR3 coding DNA: TGTGCCAGCAGTGTTGAACGTGGGGGTGTGAATTTT.

The chain has TRBV10-2 and TRBJ2-1; 12 bases are a match to TRBD2. The CDR3 spans 15 residues. Germline CDR1 WSHSY, CDR2 SAAADI. With 6 bases clipped from V and 9 bases from J, the junction kept 9 bases outside the gene matches. CDR3 nucleotide sequence: TGCGCCAGCAGGCTAGCGGGAGGGCCGTTTGGTGAGCAGTTCTTC. The encoded protein is CASRLAGGPFGEQFF.

The chain carries TRBV5-1 and TRBJ1-3; D is unclear. Looked up from germline, CDR1 is SGHRS and CDR2 is YFSETQ. Trimming shortened V by 0 bases and J by 1 base, and 11 bases separated the two germline ends. This CDR3 is built from 16 residues. The CDR3 region is CASSLGATVSGNTIYF. The CDR3, as DNA: TGCGCCAGCAGCTTGGGGGCGACCGTTTCTGGAAACACCATATATTTT.

This chain joins TRBV5-1 and TRBJ2-2; D gene ambiguous. Germline assignment: CDR1 SGHRS and CDR2 YFSETQ. V lost 4 bases to trimming and J lost 4 bases, with 11 bases between them. The length of the CDR3 is 14 residues. In nucleotides, the CDR3 is TGCGCCAGCAGCCCTTTTGGAACCACCGGGGAGCTGTTTTTT. Protein product: CASSPFGTTGELFF.

The chain combines TRBV5-4 with TRBJ2-3; 7 nucleotides align to TRBD1. Germline V gene data show CDR1 as SGHNT and CDR2 as YYREEE (reference sequence). The CDR3 has 16 amino acids. The V gene end was trimmed by 4 bases and the J gene end by 1 base; junction bases not matched to a gene: 9. Here the CDR3 reads CASSRTGYSRTDTQYF. The CDR3, as DNA: TGTGCCAGCAGCCGGACAGGATACTCCCGCACAGATACGCAGTATTTT.

The chain has TRBV7-3 and TRBJ2-5; perhaps TRBD2 as D (7 bases). CDR1 and CDR2 from the germline V gene are SGHTA and FQGTGA. This CDR3 is built from 16 residues. V gave up 1 base and J gave up 4 bases, with 16 bases separating them. CDR3 sequence (DNA): TGTGCCAGCAGCTTAATGGAGGGAGGGGGTTCAGAGACCCAGTACTTC. This codes for CASSLMEGGGSETQYF.

V and J are TRBV6-4 and TRBJ2-7, with D perhaps matching TRBD2 (6 bases). The CDR3 covers 17 residues. The V gene's germline CDR1 is MRHNA and CDR2 SNTAGT. Trimming removed 10 bases at V and 5 bases at J, with 30 bases between. The CDR3 sequence is CANLPRGAGQVSDEQYF. The CDR3 DNA reads as TGTGCCAACCTCCCCCGCGGGGCGGGGCAGGTGTCCGACGAGCAGTACTTC.

This clone was counted once. The limits of the CDR3 on the DNA are not certain, so only TCRdb's listed CDR3 is given. This chain connects TRBV6-5 to TRBJ2-3. The CDR3 has 13 residues if both end residues are counted. CDR1 and CDR2 from the germline V gene are MNHEY and SVGAGI. CDR3: CASNFRGLDTQYF.

The chain recombines TRBV2 with TRBJ2-1; possible D gene TRBD2, 6 bases. Germline CDR1 is SNHLY and CDR2 is FYNNEI. This CDR3 contains 15 residues. Between the trimmed V and J ends, which lost 5 bases and 0 bases, there was a span of 11 bases. Here the CDR3 DNA reads TGTGCCAGCAGTCTAGCGAGCCGCTCCTACAATGAGCAGTTCTTC. It yields the protein CASSLASRSYNEQFF.

The V gene is TRBV6-5, the J gene TRBJ1-1, with 8 positions matching TRBD1. J gave up 1 base and V 5 bases, and 6 bases lay outside the gene matches. Germline assignment: CDR1 MNHEY and CDR2 SVGAGI. This CDR3 has 15 amino acids. This CDR3 reads CASSPSDRENTEAFF. The CDR3 DNA is TGTGCCAGCAGTCCTTCGGACAGGGAGAACACTGAAGCTTTCTTT.

This chain joins TRBV6-6 and TRBJ2-5; no clear D gene. CDR3 length: 14 residues. V dropped 7 bases and J dropped 2 bases, with 14 bases sitting between them. The germline gives CDR1 MNHNY, CDR2 SVGAGI (reference sequence). CDR3 bases: TGTGCCAGCAACCTTGGGGTCGATCAAGAGACCCAGTACTTC. This sequence encodes CASNLGVDQETQYF.

This clone was recorded only once. J is TRBJ2-1 and V is TRBV5-1; 9 nucleotides match TRBD2. Trimming removed 4 bases from V and 7 bases from J; junction bases left unmatched: 9. The CDR3 has 15 residues. CDR1 is SGHRS, CDR2 YFSETQ, per germline. The CDR3 sequence is CASSPPSGAANEQFF. The DNA for the CDR3 is TGCGCCAGCAGCCCCCCTAGCGGGGCCGCGAATGAGCAGTTCTTC.

This chain uses TRBV6-1 with TRBJ1-1; D possibly corresponds to TRBD1 (6 bases). The germline CDR1 and CDR2 sequences are MNHNS and SASEGT. The CDR3 extends over 13 amino acids. Trimming pared 5 bases from V and 8 bases from J, leaving 15 bases between. CDR3 bases: TGTGCCAGCAGTTCCTTCTTGGGGACAGAAGCTTTCTTT. Protein: CASSSFLGTEAFF.

The V and J genes are TRBV15 and TRBJ2-5; no definite D call. Germline V gene data show CDR1 as LNHNV and CDR2 as YYDKDF (reference sequence). The ends were cut back, 1 base at V and 5 bases at J, with 11 bases in the middle. The CDR3 is 14 amino acids. CDR3 sequence: CATSRGLQGETQYF. The CDR3 nucleotides are TGTGCCACCAGCAGAGGACTGCAAGGGGAGACCCAGTACTTC.

This rearrangement joins TRBV5-1 to TRBJ2-2; D is possibly TRBD2 (5 bases). CDR1 and CDR2 from the germline V gene are SGHRS and YFSETQ. This CDR3 comprises 15 residues. Trimming took 0 bases from V and 4 from J, leaving 10 bases between them. In nucleotides, the CDR3 is TGCGCCAGCAGCTTGGGCCTCCGGGGCACCGGGGAGCTGTTTTTT. Amino acid sequence: CASSLGLRGTGELFF. Supplemented by reference TRBV5-1 and TRBJ2-2, the full variable domain reads KAGVTQTPRYLIKTRGQQVTLSCSPISGHRSVSWYQQTPGQGLQFLFEYFSETQRNKGNFPGRFSGRQFSNSRSEMNVSTLELGDSALYLCASSLGLRGTGELFFGEGSRLTVL.

The CDR3 sequence is CASSLTSRETQYF. The DNA for the CDR3 is TGTGCCAGCAGTTTAACTAGTCGAGAGACCCAGTACTTC. The chain links TRBV6-6 to TRBJ2-5; D might be TRBD2 (5 bases). V was pared by 4 bases and J by 4 bases, with 10 bases between. CDR1 is MNHNY and CDR2 is SVGAGI in the germline V gene (reference sequence). This CDR3 spans 13 amino acids.

This clone appeared a few times. The J gene is TRBJ2-7, the V gene TRBV7-2; maybe TRBD1 (6 bases). CDR3 length: 17 residues. With 1 base removed from V and 0 bases from J, the gap between germline ends came to 16 bases. In germline, CDR1 is SGHTA, CDR2 FQGNSA. The CDR3 sequence: CASSLDGTRLSSYEQYF. The CDR3 DNA follows: TGTGCCAGCAGCTTAGACGGGACAAGATTGAGCTCCTACGAGCAGTACTTC.

CDR3 amino acids: CASSLFTGSTDTQYF. CDR3 DNA: TGCGCCAGCAGCTTGTTTACAGGCAGCACAGATACGCAGTATTTT. V usage is TRBV5-1 and J usage is TRBJ2-3, with D perhaps matching TRBD1 (5 bases). CDR1 and CDR2 from the germline V gene are SGHRS and YFSETQ. The length of the CDR3 is 15 residues. V lost 1 base, J lost 0 bases, and 9 bases lay in between.

This chain connects TRBV28 to TRBJ1-5, with TRBD1 matching over 7 bases. The junction had 7 bases not matched to a gene; V was cut back by 7 bases and J by 4 bases. Germline V gene data show CDR1 as MDHEN and CDR2 as SYDVKM. The CDR3 has 14 amino acids. CDR3 amino acids: CASTAGGGNQPQHF. CDR3 nucleotides: TGTGCCAGCACCGCAGGGGGGGGGAATCAGCCCCAGCATTTT.

The chain has TRBV19 and TRBJ1-5, with TRBD1 matching over 7 bases. Germline-derived CDR1 and CDR2 are LNHDA and SQIVND (reference sequence). The CDR3 length is 16 residues. The trim removed 5 bases at V and 0 bases at J, leaving 7 bases unmatched. This chain's CDR3 is CASSQTGVISNQPQHF. The DNA of the CDR3 is TGTGCCAGTAGTCAAACAGGGGTTATTAGCAATCAGCCCCAGCATTTT.